A single sample gave rise to the 12 T cell receptor beta chains below, sequenced in a study of blood T cell repertoires in COVID-19. Data came from immunoSEQ multiplex PCR; TCRdb stores just in-frame clones and leaves some out. The sample lists about 130,000 clones; 65% to 85% were seen once. Material: peripheral blood. These TCRs come from a man in his thirties or forties with COVID-19, enrolled during active disease.

The chain links TRBV11-1 to TRBJ2-7; a weak D match, TRBD2 (5 bases). This CDR3 has 15 residues. From germline, CDR1 is SGHAT and CDR2 FQDESV (reference sequence). The V gene lost 6 bases and the J gene lost 1 base, with 16 bases spanning the gap. CDR3 loop: CASSTTGDESYEQYF. DNA for the CDR3: TGTGCCAGCAGTACTACCGGGGATGAGTCCTACGAGCAGTACTTC.

J is TRBJ2-7 and V is TRBV19, with D perhaps matching TRBD1 or TRBD2 (7 bases each). This CDR3 comprises 14 residues. Germline lookup yields CDR1 LNHDA and CDR2 SQIVND (reference sequence). The V gene lost 5 bases and the J gene lost 4 bases, with 15 bases spanning the gap. The CDR3 coding sequence is TGTGCCAGTAGTCTAGCGGCCAGGGGGTACGAGCAGTACTTC. Its protein product is CASSLAARGYEQYF.

V and J are TRBV29-1 and TRBJ2-1; a weak D match, TRBD1 (6 bases). CDR1 and CDR2 from the germline V gene are SQVTM and ANQGSEA. The CDR3 spans 14 residues. Trimming left V 4 bases short and J 0 bases short, with 10 bases between. DNA of the CDR3: TGCAGCGTTGTCGACAGGTCCTCCTACAATGAGCAGTTCTTC. It yields the protein CSVVDRSSYNEQFF.

The rearrangement joins TRBV18 to TRBJ1-6; D gene uncertain. The V end lost 3 bases, the J end lost 6 bases, and 3 bases lay between the germline ends. In germline, CDR1 is KGHSH, CDR2 LQKENI. This CDR3 spans 12 amino acids. In nucleotides, the CDR3 is TGTGCCAGCTCACCGGCTAATTCACCCCTCCACTTT. Its protein is CASSPANSPLHF.

V gene TRBV5-4 combines with J gene TRBJ2-2; D remains unclear. Trimming removed 5 bases at V and 2 bases at J, with 10 bases between. Germline CDR1 SGHNT, CDR2 YYREEE (reference sequence). This CDR3 spans 14 amino acids. CDR3 residues: CASRPRQNTGELFF. CDR3 DNA sequence: TGTGCCAGCAGACCACGACAAAACACCGGGGAGCTGTTTTTT.

This clone was observed a few times. The chain couples TRBV6-5 to TRBJ1-5, with unresolved D. Trimming left V 1 base short and J 2 bases short, with 6 bases between. Germline V gives CDR1 MNHEY, CDR2 SVGAGI. This CDR3 has 14 residues. CDR3 loop: CASSYFAGNQPQHF. The CDR3 DNA reads TGTGCCAGCAGTTACTTTGCAGGCAATCAGCCCCAGCATTTT.

This clone turned up a few times. V is TRBV6-1 and J is TRBJ2-1; 7 bases are a match to TRBD1. From germline, CDR1 is MNHNS and CDR2 SASEGT. V lost 2 bases and J lost 2; bases outside the gene matches: 6. The CDR3 loop spans 16 amino acids. The CDR3 region is CASSEYDRAAYNEQFF. The CDR3 DNA reads as TGTGCCAGCAGTGAATACGACAGGGCCGCCTACAATGAGCAGTTCTTC.

CDR3 in amino acids: CASSWTGANEKLFF. The CDR3 nucleotides are TGCGCCAGCAGCTGGACAGGGGCGAATGAAAAACTGTTTTTT. The chain couples TRBV5-1 to TRBJ1-4; 9 nucleotides align to TRBD1. With 3 bases clipped from V and 5 bases from J, the junction kept 2 bases outside the gene matches. The CDR3 length is 14 residues. Germline V gene sequence: CDR1 SGHRS, CDR2 YFSETQ.

The table lists this clone with many counts. This chain links TRBV4-1 with TRBJ1-5; no reliable D call. Trimming took off 1 base at V and 0 bases at J, with 10 bases between the two ends. The CDR3 is 16 residues long. The germline CDR1 and CDR2 sequences are MGHRA and YSYEKL. As DNA, the CDR3 is TGCGCCAGCAGCCAAGTGCCTCAGTCTAGCAATCAGCCCCAGCATTTT. It yields the protein CASSQVPQSSNQPQHF.

The chain links TRBV2 to TRBJ2-6; the D gene is possibly TRBD2 (5 bases). This CDR3 comprises 15 residues. Trimming stripped 5 bases from V and 4 bases from J, with 12 bases between. Germline V gene sequence: CDR1 SNHLY, CDR2 FYNNEI. CDR3 in DNA: TGTGCCAGCAGTCGGGATCTCACGGGGGCCAACGTCCTGACTTTC. It specifies CASSRDLTGANVLTF.

The CDR3 DNA reads TGCGCCAGCAGCTTGGGCGGTTACAATGAGCAGTTCTTC. Amino acids: CASSLGGYNEQFF. The V call is TRBV5-1, the J call TRBJ2-1; D is ambiguous. The germline V gene encodes CDR1 SGHRS and CDR2 YFSETQ. Trimming took 0 bases from V and 4 from J, leaving 5 bases between them. The length of the CDR3 is 13 residues.

This clone appeared a single time. The chain employs TRBV14 and TRBJ1-6, with TRBD1 matching 7 bases. The V gene's germline CDR1 is SGHDN and CDR2 FVKESK. V shed 3 bases, J shed 1 base, and the junction held 12 bases outside the gene matches. This CDR3 is 19 amino acids long. CDR3 region: CASSQESDRVGSYNSPLHF. The CDR3, as DNA: TGTGCCAGCAGCCAGGAATCAGACAGGGTAGGGTCCTATAATTCACCCCTCCACTTT.